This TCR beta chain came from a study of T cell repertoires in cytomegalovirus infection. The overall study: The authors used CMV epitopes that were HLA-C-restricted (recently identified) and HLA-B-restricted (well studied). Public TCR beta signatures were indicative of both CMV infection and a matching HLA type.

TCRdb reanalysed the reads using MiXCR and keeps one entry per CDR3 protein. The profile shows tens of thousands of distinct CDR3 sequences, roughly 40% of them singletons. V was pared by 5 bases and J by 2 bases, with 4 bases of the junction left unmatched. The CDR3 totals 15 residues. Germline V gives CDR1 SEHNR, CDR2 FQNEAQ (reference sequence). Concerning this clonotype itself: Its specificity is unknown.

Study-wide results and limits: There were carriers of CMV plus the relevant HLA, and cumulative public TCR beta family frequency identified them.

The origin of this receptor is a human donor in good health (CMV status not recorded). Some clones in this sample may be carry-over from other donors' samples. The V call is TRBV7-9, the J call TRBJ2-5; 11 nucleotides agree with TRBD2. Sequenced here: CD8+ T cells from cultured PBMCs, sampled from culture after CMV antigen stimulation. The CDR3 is CASSLGTSGQETQYF. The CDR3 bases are TGTGCCAGCAGCCTGGGGACTAGCGGACAAGAGACCCAGTACTTC.